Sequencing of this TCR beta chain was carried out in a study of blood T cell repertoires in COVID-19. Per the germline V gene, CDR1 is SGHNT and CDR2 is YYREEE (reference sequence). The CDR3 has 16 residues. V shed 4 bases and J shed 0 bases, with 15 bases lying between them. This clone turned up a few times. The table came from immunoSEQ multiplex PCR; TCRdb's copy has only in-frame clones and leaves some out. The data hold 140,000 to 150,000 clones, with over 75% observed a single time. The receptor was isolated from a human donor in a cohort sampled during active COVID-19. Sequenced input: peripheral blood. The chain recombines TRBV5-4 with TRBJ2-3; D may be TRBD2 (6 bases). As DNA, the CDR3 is TGTGCCAGCAGCCATCCCCCAGGGACTAGCACAGATACGCAGTATTTT. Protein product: CASSHPPGTSTDTQYF. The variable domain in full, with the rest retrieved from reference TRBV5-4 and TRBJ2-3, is ETGVTQSPTHLIKTRGQQVTLRCSSQSGHNTVSWYQQALGQGPQFIFQYYREEENGRGNFPPRFSGLQFPNYSSELNVNALELDDSALYLCASSHPPGTSTDTQYFGPGTRLTVL.